What follows describes a single T cell receptor beta chain. Multiple sclerosis controls were treatment-naive patients with stable or active relapsing-remitting disease. The CDR3 loop spans 15 amino acids. V was trimmed by 0 bases and J by 1 base, leaving 12 bases between them. In germline, CDR1 is GTSNPN, CDR2 SVGIG (reference sequence). This specimen comes from a study of CD8 T cells in Susac syndrome. Reverse transcription of roughly 0.5 to 1 ug RNA was performed with random hexamers. TCRdb analysed the immunoSEQ multiplex PCR reads with MiXCR anew, one entry per CDR3 protein. Of 150,000 or so distinct CDR3 sequences listed, around 95% are singletons.

This receptor was obtained from a human donor with multiple sclerosis. Specimen: CD8+ T cells from PBMCs. The gene calls are TRBV30 and TRBJ1-1; D is ambiguous. Here the CDR3 DNA reads TGTGCCTGGAGTGTGGTCCAGGAACCGAACACTGAAGCTTTCTTT. This encodes CAWSVVQEPNTEAFF.